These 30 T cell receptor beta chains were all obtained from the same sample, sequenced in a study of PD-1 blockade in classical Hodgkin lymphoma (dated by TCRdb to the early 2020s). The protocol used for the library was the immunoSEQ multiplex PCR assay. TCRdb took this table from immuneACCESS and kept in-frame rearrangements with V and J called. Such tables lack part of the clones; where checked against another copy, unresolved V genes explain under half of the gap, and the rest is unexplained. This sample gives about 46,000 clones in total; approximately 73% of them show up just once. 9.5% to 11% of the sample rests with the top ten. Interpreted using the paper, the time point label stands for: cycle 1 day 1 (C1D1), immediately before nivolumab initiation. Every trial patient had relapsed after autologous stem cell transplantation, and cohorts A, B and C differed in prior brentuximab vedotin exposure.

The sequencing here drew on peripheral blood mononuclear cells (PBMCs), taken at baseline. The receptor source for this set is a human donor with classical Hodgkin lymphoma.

The CDR3 nucleotides read TGCACCAGCAGCCAAAGGGGATCTCGACCCCTCCACTTT. It encodes CTSSQRGSRPLHF. The rearrangement uses TRBV1 and TRBJ1-6; TRBD1 reflects the table's D call only, with no check against the DNA. TRBV1 is a pseudogene locus. This CDR3 has 13 amino acids.

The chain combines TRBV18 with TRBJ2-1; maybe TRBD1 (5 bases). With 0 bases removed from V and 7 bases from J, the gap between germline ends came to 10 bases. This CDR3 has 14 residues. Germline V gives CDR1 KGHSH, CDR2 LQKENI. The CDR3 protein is CASSPPQGRNEQFF. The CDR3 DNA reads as TGTGCCAGCTCACCACCTCAGGGAAGAAATGAGCAGTTCTTC.

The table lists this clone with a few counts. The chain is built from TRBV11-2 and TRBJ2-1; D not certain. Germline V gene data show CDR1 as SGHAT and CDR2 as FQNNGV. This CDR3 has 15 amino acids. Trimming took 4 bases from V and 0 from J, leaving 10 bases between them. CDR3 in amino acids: CASSSIYGSYNEQFF. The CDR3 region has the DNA TGTGCCAGCAGCTCTATATACGGCTCCTACAATGAGCAGTTCTTC. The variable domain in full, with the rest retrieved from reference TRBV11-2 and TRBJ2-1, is EAGVAQSPRYKIIEKRQSVAFWCNPISGHATLYWYQQILGQGPKLLIQFQNNGVVDDSQLPKDRFSAERLKGVDSTLKIQPAKLEDSAVYLCASSSIYGSYNEQFFGPGTRLTVL.

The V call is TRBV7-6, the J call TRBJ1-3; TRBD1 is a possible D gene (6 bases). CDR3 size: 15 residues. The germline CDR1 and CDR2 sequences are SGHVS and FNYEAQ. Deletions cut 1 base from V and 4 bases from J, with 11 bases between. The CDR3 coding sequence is TGTGCCAGCAGCTTAGAGGCGGGGGCAGGAAACACCATATATTTT. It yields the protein CASSLEAGAGNTIYF.

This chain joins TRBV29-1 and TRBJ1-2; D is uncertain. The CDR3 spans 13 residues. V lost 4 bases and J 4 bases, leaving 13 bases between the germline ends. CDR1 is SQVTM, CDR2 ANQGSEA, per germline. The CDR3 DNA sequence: TGCAGCGTTGTAGAGGGCGACGGCTATGGCTACACCTTC. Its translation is CSVVEGDGYGYTF.

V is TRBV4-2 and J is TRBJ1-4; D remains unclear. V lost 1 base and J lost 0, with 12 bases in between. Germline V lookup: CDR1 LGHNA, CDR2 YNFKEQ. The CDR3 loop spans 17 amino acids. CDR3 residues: CASSQAGSFSTNEKLFF. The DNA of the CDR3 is TGTGCCAGCAGCCAAGCGGGTAGCTTCTCAACTAATGAAAAACTGTTTTTT.

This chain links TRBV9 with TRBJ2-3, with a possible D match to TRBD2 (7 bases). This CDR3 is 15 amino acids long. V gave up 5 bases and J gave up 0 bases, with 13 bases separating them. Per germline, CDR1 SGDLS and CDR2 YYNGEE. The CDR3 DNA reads TGTGCCAGCAGTTACCGGGGGGCTAGCACAGATACGCAGTATTTT. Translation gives CASSYRGASTDTQYF.

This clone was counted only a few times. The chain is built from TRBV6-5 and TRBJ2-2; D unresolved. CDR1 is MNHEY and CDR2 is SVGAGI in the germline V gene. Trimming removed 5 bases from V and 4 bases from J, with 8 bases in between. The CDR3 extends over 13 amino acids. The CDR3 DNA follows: TGTGCCAGCAGTCTAGAACTCACCGGGGAGCTGTTTTTT. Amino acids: CASSLELTGELFF.

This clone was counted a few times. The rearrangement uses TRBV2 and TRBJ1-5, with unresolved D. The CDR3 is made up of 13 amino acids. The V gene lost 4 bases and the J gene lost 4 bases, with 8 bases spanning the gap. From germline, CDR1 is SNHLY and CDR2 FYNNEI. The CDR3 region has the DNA TGTGCCAGCAGTGGAACGGCAAATCAGCCCCAGCATTTT. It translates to CASSGTANQPQHF.

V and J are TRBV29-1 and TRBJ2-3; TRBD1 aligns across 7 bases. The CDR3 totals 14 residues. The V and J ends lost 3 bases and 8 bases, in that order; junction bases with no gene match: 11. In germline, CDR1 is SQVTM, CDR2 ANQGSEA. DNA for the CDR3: TGCAGCGTTGAGCAACAGGGGCAGTTCGCTACGCAGTATTTT. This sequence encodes CSVEQQGQFATQYF.

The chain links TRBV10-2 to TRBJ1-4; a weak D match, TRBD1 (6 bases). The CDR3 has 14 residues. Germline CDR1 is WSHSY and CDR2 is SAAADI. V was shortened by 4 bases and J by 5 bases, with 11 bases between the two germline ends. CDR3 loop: CASSGGGLNEKLFF. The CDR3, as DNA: TGCGCCAGCAGTGGTGGGGGCTTAAATGAAAAACTGTTTTTT.

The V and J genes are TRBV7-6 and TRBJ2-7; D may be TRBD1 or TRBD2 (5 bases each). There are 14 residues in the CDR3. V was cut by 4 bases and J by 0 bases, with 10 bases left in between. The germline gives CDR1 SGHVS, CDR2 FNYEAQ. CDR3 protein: CASSSGRHSYEQYF. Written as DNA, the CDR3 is TGTGCCAGCAGCTCGGGACGGCACTCCTACGAGCAGTACTTC.

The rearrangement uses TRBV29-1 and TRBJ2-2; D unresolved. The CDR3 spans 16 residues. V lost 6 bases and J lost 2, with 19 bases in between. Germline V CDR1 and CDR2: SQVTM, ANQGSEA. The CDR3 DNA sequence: TGCAGCGTATCTTGGACCACATCTAAAAACACCGGGGAGCTGTTTTTT. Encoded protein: CSVSWTTSKNTGELFF.

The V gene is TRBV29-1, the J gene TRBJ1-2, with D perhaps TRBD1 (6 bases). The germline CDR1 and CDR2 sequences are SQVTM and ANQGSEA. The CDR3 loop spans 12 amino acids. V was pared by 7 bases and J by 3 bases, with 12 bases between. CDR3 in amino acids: CSASEGDYGYTF. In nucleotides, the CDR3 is TGCAGCGCATCTGAGGGGGACTATGGCTACACCTTC.

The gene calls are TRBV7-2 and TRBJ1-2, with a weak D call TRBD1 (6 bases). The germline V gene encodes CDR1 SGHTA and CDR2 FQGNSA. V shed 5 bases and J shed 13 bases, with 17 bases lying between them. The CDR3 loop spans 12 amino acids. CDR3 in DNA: TGTGCCAGCAGCACCAAACCGGGACACCCCACCTTC. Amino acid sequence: CASSTKPGHPTF.

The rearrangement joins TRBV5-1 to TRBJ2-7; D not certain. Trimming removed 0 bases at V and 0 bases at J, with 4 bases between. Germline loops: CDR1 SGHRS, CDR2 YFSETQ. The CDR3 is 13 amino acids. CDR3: CASSLDNSYEQYF. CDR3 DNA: TGCGCCAGCAGCTTGGACAACTCCTACGAGCAGTACTTC.

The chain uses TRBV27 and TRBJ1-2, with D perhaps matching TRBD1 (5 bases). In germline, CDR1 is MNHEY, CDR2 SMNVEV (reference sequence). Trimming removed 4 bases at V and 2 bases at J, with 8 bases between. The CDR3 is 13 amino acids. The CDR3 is CASSYRGNYGYTF. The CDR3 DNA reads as TGTGCCAGCAGTTATAGGGGAAACTATGGCTACACCTTC.

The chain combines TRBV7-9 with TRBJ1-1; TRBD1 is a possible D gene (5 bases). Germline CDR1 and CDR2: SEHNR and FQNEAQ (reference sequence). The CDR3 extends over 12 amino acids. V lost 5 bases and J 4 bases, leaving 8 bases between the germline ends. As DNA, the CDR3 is TGTGCCAGCAGCGTGGGGACCACTGAAGCTTTCTTT. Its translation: CASSVGTTEAFF.

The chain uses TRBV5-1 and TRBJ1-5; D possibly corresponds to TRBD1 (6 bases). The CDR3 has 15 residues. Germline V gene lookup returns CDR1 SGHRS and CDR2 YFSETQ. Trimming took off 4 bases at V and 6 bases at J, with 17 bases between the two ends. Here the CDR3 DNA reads TGCGCCAGCAGCCAGGGGCCAGGGGCGGGTCAGCCCCAGCATTTT. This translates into CASSQGPGAGQPQHF.

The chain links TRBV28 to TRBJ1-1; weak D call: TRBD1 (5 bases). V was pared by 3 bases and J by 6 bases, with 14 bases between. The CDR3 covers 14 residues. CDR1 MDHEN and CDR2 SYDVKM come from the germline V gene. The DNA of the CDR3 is TGTGCCAGCAGTTTCGAGACAAGGGGTGCTGAAGCTTTCTTT. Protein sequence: CASSFETRGAEAFF.

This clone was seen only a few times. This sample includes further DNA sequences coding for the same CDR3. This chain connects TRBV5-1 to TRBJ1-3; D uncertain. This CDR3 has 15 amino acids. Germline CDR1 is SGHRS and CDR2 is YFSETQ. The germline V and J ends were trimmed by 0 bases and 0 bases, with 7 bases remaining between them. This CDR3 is CASSLAGFSGNTIYF. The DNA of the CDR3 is TGCGCCAGCAGCTTGGCTGGGTTCTCTGGAAACACCATATATTTT.

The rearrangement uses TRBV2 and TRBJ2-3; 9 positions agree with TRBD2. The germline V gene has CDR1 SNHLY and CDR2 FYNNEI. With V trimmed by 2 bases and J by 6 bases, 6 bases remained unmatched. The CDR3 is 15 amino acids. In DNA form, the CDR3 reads TGTGCCAGCAGTGAATTGGCTAGCGGGGCTGATACGCAGTATTTT. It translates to CASSELASGADTQYF.

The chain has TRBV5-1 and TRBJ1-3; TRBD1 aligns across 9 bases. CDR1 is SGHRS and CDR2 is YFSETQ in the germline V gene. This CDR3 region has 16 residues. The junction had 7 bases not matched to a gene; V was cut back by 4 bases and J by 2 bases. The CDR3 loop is CASSPQGAKAGNTIYF. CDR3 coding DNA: TGCGCCAGCAGCCCACAGGGGGCGAAGGCTGGAAACACCATATATTTT.

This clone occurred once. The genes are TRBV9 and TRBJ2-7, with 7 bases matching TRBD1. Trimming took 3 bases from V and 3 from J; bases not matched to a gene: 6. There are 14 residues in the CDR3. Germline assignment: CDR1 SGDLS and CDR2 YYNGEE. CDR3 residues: CASSEGAGVYEQYF. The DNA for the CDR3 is TGTGCCAGCAGCGAGGGGGCAGGGGTCTACGAGCAGTACTTC.

Written as DNA, the CDR3 is TGTGCCAGCAGTCTTACTCGGGGGTACCGGGGAGGCTACACCTTC. It yields the protein CASSLTRGYRGGYTF. The rearrangement joins TRBV6-5 to TRBJ1-2; D possibly corresponds to TRBD1 (5 bases). CDR3 length: 15 residues. The germline V gene encodes CDR1 MNHEY and CDR2 SVGAGI. Trimming stripped 5 bases from V and 8 bases from J, with 21 bases between.

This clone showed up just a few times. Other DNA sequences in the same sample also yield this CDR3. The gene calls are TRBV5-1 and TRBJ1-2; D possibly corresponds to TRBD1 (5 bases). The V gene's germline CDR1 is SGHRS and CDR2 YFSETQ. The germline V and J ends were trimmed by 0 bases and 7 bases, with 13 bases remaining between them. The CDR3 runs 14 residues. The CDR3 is CASSLAGREAGYTF. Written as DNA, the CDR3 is TGCGCCAGCAGCTTGGCCGGCAGGGAAGCTGGCTACACCTTC.

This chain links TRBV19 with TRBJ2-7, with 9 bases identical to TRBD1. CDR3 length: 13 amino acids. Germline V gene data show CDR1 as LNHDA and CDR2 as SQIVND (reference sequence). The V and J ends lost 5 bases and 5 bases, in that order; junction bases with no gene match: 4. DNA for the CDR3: TGTGCCAGTAGTTCCCGGGACAGGGACGAGCAGTACTTC. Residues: CASSSRDRDEQYF. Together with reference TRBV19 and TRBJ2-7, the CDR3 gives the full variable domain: DGGITQSPKYLFRKEGQNVTLSCEQNLNHDAMYWYRQDPGQGLRLIYYSQIVNDFQKGDIAEGYSVSREKKESFPLTVTSAQKNPTAFYLCASSSRDRDEQYFGPGTRLTVT.

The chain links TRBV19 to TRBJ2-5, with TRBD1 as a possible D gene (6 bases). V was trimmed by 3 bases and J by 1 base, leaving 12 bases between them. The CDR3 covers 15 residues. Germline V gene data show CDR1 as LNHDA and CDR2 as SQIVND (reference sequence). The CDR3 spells CASSMGSGVQETQYF. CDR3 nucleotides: TGTGCCAGTAGTATGGGTTCAGGGGTCCAAGAGACCCAGTACTTC.

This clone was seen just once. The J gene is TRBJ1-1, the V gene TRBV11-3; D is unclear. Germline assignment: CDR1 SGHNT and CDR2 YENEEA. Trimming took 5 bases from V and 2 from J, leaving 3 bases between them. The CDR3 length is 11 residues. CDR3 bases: TGTGCCAGCAGCGCAAACACTGAAGCTTTCTTT. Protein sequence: CASSANTEAFF.

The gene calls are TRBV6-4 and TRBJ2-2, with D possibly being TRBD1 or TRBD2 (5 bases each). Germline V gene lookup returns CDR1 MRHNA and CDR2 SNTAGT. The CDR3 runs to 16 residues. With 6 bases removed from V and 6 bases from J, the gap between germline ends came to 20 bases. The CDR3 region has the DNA TGTGCCAGCAGCTTAGCCGGGACCTATAGGTCCGGGGAGCTGTTTTTT. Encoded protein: CASSLAGTYRSGELFF.